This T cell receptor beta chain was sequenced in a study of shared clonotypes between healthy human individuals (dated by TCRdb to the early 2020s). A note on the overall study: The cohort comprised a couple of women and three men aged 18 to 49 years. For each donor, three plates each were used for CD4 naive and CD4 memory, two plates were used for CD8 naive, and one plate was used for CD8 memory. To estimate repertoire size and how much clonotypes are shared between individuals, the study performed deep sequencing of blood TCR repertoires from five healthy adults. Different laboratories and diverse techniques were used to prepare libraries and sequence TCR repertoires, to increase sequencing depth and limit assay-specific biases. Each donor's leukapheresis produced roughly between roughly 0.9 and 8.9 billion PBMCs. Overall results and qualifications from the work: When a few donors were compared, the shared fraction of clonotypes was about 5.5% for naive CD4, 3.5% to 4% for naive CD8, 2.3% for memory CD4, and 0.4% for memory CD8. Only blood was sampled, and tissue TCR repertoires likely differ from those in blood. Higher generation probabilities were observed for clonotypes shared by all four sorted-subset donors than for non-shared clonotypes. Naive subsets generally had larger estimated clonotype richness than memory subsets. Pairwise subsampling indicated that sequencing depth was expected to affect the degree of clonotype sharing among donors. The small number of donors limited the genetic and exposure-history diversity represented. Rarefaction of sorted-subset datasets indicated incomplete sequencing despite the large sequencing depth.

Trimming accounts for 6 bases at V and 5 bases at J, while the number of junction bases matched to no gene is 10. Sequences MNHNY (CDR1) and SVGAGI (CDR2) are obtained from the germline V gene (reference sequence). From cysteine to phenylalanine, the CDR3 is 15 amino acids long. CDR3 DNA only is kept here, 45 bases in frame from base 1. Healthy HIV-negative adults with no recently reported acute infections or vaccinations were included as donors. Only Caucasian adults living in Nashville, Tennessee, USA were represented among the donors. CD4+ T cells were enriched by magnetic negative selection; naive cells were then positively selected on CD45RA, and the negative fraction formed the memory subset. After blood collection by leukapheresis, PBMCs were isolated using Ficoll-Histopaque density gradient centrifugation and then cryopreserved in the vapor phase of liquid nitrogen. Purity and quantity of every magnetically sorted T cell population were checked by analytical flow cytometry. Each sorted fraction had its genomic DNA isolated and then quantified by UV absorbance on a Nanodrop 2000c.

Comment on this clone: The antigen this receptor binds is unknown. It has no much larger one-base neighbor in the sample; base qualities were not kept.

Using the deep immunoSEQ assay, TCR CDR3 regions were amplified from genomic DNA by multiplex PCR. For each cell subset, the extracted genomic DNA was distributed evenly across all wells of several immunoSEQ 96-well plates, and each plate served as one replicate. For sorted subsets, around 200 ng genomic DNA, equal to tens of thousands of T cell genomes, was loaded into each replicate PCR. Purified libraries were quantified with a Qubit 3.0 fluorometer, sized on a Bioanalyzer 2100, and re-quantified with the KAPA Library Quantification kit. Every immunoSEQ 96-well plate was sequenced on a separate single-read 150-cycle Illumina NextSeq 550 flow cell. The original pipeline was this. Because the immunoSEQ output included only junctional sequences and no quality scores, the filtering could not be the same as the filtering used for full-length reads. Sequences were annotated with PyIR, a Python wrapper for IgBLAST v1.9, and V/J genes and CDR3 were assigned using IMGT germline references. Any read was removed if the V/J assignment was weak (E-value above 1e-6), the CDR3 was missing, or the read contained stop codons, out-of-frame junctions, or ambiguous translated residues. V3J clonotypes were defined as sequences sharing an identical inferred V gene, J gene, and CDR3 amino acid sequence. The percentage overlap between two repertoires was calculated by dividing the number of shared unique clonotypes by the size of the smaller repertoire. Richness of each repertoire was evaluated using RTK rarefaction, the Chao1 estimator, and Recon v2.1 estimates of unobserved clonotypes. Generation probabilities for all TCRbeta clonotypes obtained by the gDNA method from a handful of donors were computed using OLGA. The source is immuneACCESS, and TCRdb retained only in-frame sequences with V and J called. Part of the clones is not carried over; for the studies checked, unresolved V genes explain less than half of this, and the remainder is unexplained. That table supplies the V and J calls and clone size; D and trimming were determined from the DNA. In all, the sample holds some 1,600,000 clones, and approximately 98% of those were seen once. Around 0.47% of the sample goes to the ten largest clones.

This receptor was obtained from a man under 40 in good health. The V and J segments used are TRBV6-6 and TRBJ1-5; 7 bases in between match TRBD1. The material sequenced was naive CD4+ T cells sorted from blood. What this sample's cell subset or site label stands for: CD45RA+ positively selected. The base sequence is TGTGCCAGCAGAGCGACGGGACAGCTGGATCAGCCCCAGCATTTT. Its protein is CASRATGQLDQPQHF.